This passage covers 10 T cell receptor beta chains from one sample sequenced in a study of T cell responses to AZD1222 COVID-19 vaccine. The method was immunoSEQ multiplex PCR; TCRdb's version includes in-frame clones alone and lacks a portion of them. The sample carries some 190,000 clones, approximately 91% recorded once. This sample comprised peripheral blood, obtained 28 days after the second AZD1222 dose. Source of these receptors: an adult who received the AZD1222 COVID-19 vaccine.

The chain has TRBV3-1 (or the pseudogene TRBV3-2) and TRBJ2-7; no definite D call. Trimming removed 0 bases from V and 2 bases from J, with 11 bases in between. Germline lookup yields CDR1 LGHDT and CDR2 YNNKEL (reference sequence). This CDR3 spans 15 amino acids. Written as DNA, the CDR3 is TGTGCCAGCAGCCAAGATTGGGCAGGCCCCTACGAGCAGTACTTC. This gives the protein CASSQDWAGPYEQYF.

The rearrangement links TRBV6-6 to TRBJ2-1, with D maybe TRBD1 (5 bases). Germline V gene lookup returns CDR1 MNHNY and CDR2 SVGAGI (reference sequence). The CDR3 spans 13 residues. V dropped 7 bases and J dropped 4 bases, with 11 bases sitting between them. Here the CDR3 reads CASTPGLYNEQFF. CDR3 nucleotides: TGTGCCAGCACTCCAGGGTTGTACAATGAGCAGTTCTTC.

The chain uses TRBV7-9 and TRBJ2-7; D is unresolved. V dropped 5 bases and J dropped 3 bases, with 11 bases sitting between them. Germline CDR1 is SEHNR and CDR2 is FQNEAQ (reference sequence). CDR3 size: 13 residues. CDR3 sequence reads: CASSTYINYEQYF. DNA for the CDR3: TGTGCCAGCAGCACCTACATCAACTACGAGCAGTACTTC.

The V and J genes are TRBV7-2 and TRBJ1-1; TRBD1 agrees at 8 bases. Germline V gives CDR1 SGHTA, CDR2 FQGNSA. The CDR3 extends over 15 amino acids. V gave up 5 bases and J gave up 4 bases; unmatched junction bases: 9. The CDR3 reads CASSITRQGTTEAFF. The CDR3 coding sequence is TGTGCCAGCAGCATCACAAGACAGGGGACCACTGAAGCTTTCTTT.

This chain uses TRBV28 with TRBJ2-7; no clear D gene. The V gene's germline CDR1 is MDHEN and CDR2 SYDVKM. Trimming removed 5 bases at V and 0 bases at J, with 20 bases between. This CDR3 is 17 amino acids long. The CDR3 spells CASSPLFPSKGSYEQYF. The CDR3 nucleotides are TGTGCCAGCAGTCCTCTTTTCCCCTCCAAGGGCTCCTACGAGCAGTACTTC.

The CDR3 sequence is CASSYSGRATSEQYF. The CDR3 coding sequence is TGTGCCAGCAGTTACTCTGGCAGGGCCACTAGCGAGCAGTACTTC. The chain carries TRBV6-5 and TRBJ2-7; D possibly uses TRBD1 or TRBD2 (5 bases each). The CDR3 spans 15 residues. Trimming removed 0 bases from V and 6 bases from J, with 15 bases in between. Germline CDR1 and CDR2: MNHEY and SVGAGI.

This clone came up once. The chain is built from TRBV5-1 and TRBJ2-2, with a weak D call TRBD1 (6 bases). V lost 5 bases and J 5 bases, leaving 16 bases between the germline ends. Per germline, CDR1 SGHRS and CDR2 YFSETQ. The length of the CDR3 is 15 residues. CDR3 region: CASRSGTGQTGELFF. The CDR3 nucleotides are TGCGCCAGCAGGTCAGGTACAGGGCAAACCGGGGAGCTGTTTTTT.

The V gene is TRBV7-2, the J gene TRBJ1-5; 7 bases are a match to TRBD1. The ends lost 1 base at V and 4 bases at J; junction bases unmatched: 4. CDR3 length: 15 residues. Germline V gene sequence: CDR1 SGHTA, CDR2 FQGNSA. The chain's CDR3 is CASSLVTGQNQPQHF. DNA of the CDR3: TGTGCCAGCAGCTTAGTGACAGGGCAAAATCAGCCCCAGCATTTT.

This clone was seen a few times. This chain links TRBV6-5 with TRBJ2-7; 7 bases agree with TRBD1. The CDR3 runs to 14 residues. The V gene's germline CDR1 is MNHEY and CDR2 SVGAGI. V gave up 7 bases and J gave up 0 bases; unmatched junction bases: 6. The CDR3 sequence is CASTLTGSSYEQYF. Written as DNA, the CDR3 is TGTGCCAGCACTCTGACAGGGAGCTCCTACGAGCAGTACTTC.

V usage is TRBV18 and J usage is TRBJ2-7; no clear D. Trimming shortened V by 3 bases and J by 0 bases, and 9 bases separated the two germline ends. Germline CDR1 reads KGHSH; CDR2 reads LQKENI. This CDR3 spans 14 amino acids. The CDR3 sequence is CASSPAPGSYEQYF. CDR3 DNA sequence: TGTGCCAGCTCACCGGCTCCGGGCTCCTACGAGCAGTACTTC.